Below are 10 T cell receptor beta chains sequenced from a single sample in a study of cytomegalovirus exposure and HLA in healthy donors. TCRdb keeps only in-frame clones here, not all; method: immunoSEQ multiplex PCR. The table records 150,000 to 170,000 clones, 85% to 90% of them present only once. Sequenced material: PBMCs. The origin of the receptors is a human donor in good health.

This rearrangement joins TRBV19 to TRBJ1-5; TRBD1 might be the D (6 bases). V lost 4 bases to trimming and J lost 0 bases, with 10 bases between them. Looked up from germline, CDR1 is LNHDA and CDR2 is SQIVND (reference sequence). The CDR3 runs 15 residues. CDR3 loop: CASSRGQNSNQPQHF. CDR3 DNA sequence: TGTGCCAGTAGTAGGGGGCAGAATAGCAATCAGCCCCAGCATTTT.

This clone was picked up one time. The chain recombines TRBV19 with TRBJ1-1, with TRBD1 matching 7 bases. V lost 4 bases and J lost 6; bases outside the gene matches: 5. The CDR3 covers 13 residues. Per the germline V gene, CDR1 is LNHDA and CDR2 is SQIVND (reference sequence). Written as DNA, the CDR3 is TGTGCCAGTAGTACCTTTCAGGGGGCTGAAGCTTTCTTT. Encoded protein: CASSTFQGAEAFF.

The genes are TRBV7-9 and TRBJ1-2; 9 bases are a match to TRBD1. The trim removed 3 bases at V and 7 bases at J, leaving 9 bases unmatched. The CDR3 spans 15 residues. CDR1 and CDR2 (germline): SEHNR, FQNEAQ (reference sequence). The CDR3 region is CASSFDRGGGSGYTF. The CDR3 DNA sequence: TGTGCCAGCAGCTTCGACAGGGGGGGAGGTTCTGGCTACACCTTC. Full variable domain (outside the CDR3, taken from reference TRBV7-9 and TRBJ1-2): DTGVSQNPRHKITKRGQNVTFRCDPISEHNRLYWYRQTLGQGPEFLTYFQNEAQLEKSRLLSDRFSAERPKGSFSTLEIQRTEQGDSAMYLCASSFDRGGGSGYTFGSGTRLTVV.

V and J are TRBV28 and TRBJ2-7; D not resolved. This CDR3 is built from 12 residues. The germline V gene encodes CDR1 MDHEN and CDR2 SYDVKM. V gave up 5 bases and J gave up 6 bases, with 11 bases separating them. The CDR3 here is CASSIPPGEQYF. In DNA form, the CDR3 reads TGTGCCAGCAGTATACCTCCGGGCGAGCAGTACTTC.

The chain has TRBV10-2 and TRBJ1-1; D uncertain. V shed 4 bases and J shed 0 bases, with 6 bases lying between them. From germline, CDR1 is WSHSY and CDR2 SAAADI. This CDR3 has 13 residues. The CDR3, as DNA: TGCGCCAGCAGTGGGCAGATGAACACTGAAGCTTTCTTT. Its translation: CASSGQMNTEAFF.

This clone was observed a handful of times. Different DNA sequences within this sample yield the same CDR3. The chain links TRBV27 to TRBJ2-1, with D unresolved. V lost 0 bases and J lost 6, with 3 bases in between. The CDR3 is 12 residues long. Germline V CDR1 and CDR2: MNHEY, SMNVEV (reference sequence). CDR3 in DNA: TGTGCCAGCAGTTTATCTAGCAATGAGCAGTTCTTC. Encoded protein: CASSLSSNEQFF.

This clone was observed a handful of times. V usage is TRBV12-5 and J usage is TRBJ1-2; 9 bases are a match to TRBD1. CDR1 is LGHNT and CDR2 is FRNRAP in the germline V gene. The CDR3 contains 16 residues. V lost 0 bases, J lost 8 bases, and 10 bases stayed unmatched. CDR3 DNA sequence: TGTGCTAGTGGTTTGGTCCGACCCGACAGGGGGAAGGGCTACACCTTC. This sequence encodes CASGLVRPDRGKGYTF.

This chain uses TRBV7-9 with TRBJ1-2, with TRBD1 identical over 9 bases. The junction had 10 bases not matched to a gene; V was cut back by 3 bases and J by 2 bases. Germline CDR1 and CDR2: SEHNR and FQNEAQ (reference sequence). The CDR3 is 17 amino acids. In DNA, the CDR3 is TGTGCCAGCAGCTTCAGGACAGGGGATCTTTTGAACTATGGCTACACCTTC. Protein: CASSFRTGDLLNYGYTF.

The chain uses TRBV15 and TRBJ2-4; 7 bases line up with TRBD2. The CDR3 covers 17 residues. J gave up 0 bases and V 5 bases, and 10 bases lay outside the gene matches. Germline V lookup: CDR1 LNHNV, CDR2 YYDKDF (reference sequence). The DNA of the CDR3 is TGTGCCACCAGCTCTGGGGGGGACCTACTAGCCAAAAACATTCAGTACTTC. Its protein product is CATSSGGDLLAKNIQYF.

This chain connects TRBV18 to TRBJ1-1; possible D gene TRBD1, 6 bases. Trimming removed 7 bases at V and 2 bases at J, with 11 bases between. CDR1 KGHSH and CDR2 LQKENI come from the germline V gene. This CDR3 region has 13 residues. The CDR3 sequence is CASFLDSNTEAFF. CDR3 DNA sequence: TGTGCCAGCTTTTTGGACAGTAACACTGAAGCTTTCTTT.